Listed below are T cell receptor beta chains from one sample, sequenced in a study of neurological immune-mediated disorders. MiXCR, run by TCRdb on the 5' RACE reads, gives a single entry per CDR3 protein. The sample shows about 48,000 distinct CDR3 sequences, less than 6% of them seen only once. Sequenced material: CD4+ T cells from blood. The receptors originated from a woman aged 18-30 years with multiple sclerosis. Each CDR3 is given with its conserved first and last residue. Fields, in order: D gene, CDR3 length, V gene, clone size, J gene, CDR3 protein. The D gene is left open where the match is weak. Where a row states a size, it is once, few, many or the class of an expanded clone; other rows omit it.

NA	16	TRBV27	many	TRBJ2-6	CASRWDRFSGANVLTF
NA	14	TRBV7-2	many	TRBJ2-7	CASSPLRHSYEQYF
TRBD1	17	TRBV3-1	many	TRBJ2-2	CASSPRSTGANTGELFF
NA	19	TRBV6-1	many	TRBJ2-1	CASSEDSTRYLSPYNEQFF
NA	13	TRBV6-5	many	TRBJ2-3	CASTSGGTDTQYF
NA	11	TRBV29-1	many	TRBJ1-2	CSVEDTVYNTF
TRBD1	15	TRBV6-6	many	TRBJ1-2	CASLDSGTGRGGYTF
NA	14	TRBV6-1	many	TRBJ2-7	CASSERGQSYEQYF
TRBD1	16	TRBV7-9	NA	TRBJ1-2	CASSLAGQTLLWGYTF
TRBD1	13	TRBV6-5	many	TRBJ1-2	CASRRGQYDGYTF
NA	13	TRBV5-1	many	TRBJ2-5	CASSLDWAETQYF
TRBD1	17	TRBV5-4	many	TRBJ2-5	CASSLGPTGGLSETQYF
TRBD1	15	TRBV6-6	many	TRBJ2-7	CASSMSGQGGYEQYF
NA	14	TRBV7-9	many	TRBJ1-4	CASSFLTPNEKLFF
TRBD2	15	TRBV5-1	many	TRBJ2-7	CASSFASGGAGEQYF
TRBD1	14	TRBV20-1	many	TRBJ1-6	CSASRGQGDSPLHF
TRBD2	15	TRBV10-1	many	TRBJ2-1	CASRAGTSGGDEQFF
NA	13	TRBV19	NA	TRBJ1-5	CASSIGERQPQHF
NA	12	TRBV12-3/TRBV12-4	many	TRBJ1-1	CASSRRDLQAFF
NA	13	TRBV12-3/TRBV12-4	few	TRBJ1-1	CASSFGWSTEAFF
TRBD1	14	TRBV11-1	many	TRBJ1-2	CASSFRDRARGYTF
TRBD1	15	TRBV25-1	NA	TRBJ2-2	CASIQTGADTGELFF
NA	13	TRBV5-4	few	TRBJ1-4	CASSSGTEKTWFF
TRBD1	16	TRBV7-6	NA	TRBJ2-2	CASSLEQGARTGELFF
TRBD1	13	TRBV7-3	many	TRBJ2-1	CASSRIRDSEQFF
TRBD1	15	TRBV20-1	many	TRBJ2-1	CSARVGTGGVDEQFF
NA	12	TRBV20-1	NA	TRBJ2-5	CSADGSEETQYF
NA	14	TRBV20-1	many	TRBJ2-5	CSAYRGGYQETQYF
NA	16	TRBV7-6	many	TRBJ2-3	CASSSKTGSYTDTQYF
TRBD1	15	TRBV7-2	many	TRBJ1-5	CASSLEGASNQPQHF
NA	14	TRBV5-8	many	TRBJ1-2	CASSSHLGRSGYTF
NA	14	TRBV15	many	TRBJ1-3	CATSRGDSGNTIYF
NA	15	TRBV3-1	many	TRBJ1-1	CASSQVPGPSGEAFF
NA	15	TRBV11-1	many	TRBJ1-2	CASRERGRAEYGYTF
NA	13	TRBV6-1	many	TRBJ1-1	CASSESGWDEAFF
NA	16	TRBV7-8	many	TRBJ2-2	CASSASGATNTGELFF
NA	14	TRBV14	few	TRBJ2-1	CASSLRSFHNEQFF
NA	13	TRBV29-1	many	TRBJ2-1	CSVDGGGRNEQFF
TRBD1	16	TRBV13	many	TRBJ1-6	CASSLQTGPNNSPLHF
NA	12	TRBV20-1	many	TRBJ2-1	CSARERGAWQFF
NA	13	TRBV5-6	many	TRBJ2-3	CASSSSNGDTQYF
NA	12	TRBV2	few	TRBJ1-2	CASVTADYGYTF
NA	12	TRBV7-9	many	TRBJ1-4	CASSFGGEKLFF
NA	15	TRBV9	many	TRBJ2-5	CASSVSQGRGETQYF
TRBD1	16	TRBV5-6	many	TRBJ2-3	CASSLITGAVTDTQYF
NA	14	TRBV5-5	many	TRBJ1-2	CASSPRGDDYGYTF